These T cell receptor beta chains were read from a single sample in a study of control samples from healthy donors and cancer patients. The assay was immunoSEQ multiplex PCR, and TCRdb's table has in-frame clones only and misses some. Of 130,000 or so clones listed, roughly 89% are singletons. Sequenced material: blood. These receptors were taken from a man aged 30 to 39 in good health. CDR3s leave out the opening cysteine and the closing phenylalanine or tryptophan.

length: 16
V: TRBV2
J: TRBJ2-7
CDR3: ASSLGRTGLMTSYEQY

length: 12
V: TRBV2
J: TRBJ1-6
CDR3: ASSDGTWNSPLH

length: 13
V: TRBV19
J: TRBJ1-5
CDR3: ASSQGADSNQPQH

length: 12
V: TRBV5-4
J: TRBJ1-6
CDR3: ASSLQGHNSPLH

length: 11
V: TRBV10-1
J: TRBJ1-4
CDR3: ASSETGDEKLF

length: 12
V: TRBV4-1
J: TRBJ1-1
CDR3: ASSQGVGNTEAF

length: 13
V: TRBV5-1
J: TRBJ2-3
CDR3: ASSLGQGGADTQY

length: 12
V: TRBV11-3
J: TRBJ1-1
CDR3: ASSLRDMNTEAF

length: 9
V: TRBV6-5
J: TRBJ1-2
CDR3: ASNDGYGYT

length: 13
V: TRBV11-2
J: TRBJ2-2
CDR3: ASSSGRFYTGELF

length: 14
V: TRBV18
J: TRBJ2-2
CDR3: ASSPPAGFDTGELF

length: 14
V: TRBV4-2
J: TRBJ2-7
CDR3: ASSQRLAGTTYEQY

length: 11
V: TRBV7-3
J: TRBJ1-1
CDR3: ASSLKVNTEAF

length: 11
V: TRBV12-3/TRBV12-4
J: TRBJ2-5
CDR3: ASSWGTQETQY

length: 14
V: TRBV11-2
J: TRBJ2-2
CDR3: ASSFWLAGGSGELF

length: 9
V: TRBV20-1
J: TRBJ1-2
CDR3: SAGDRNGYT

length: 14
V: TRBV25-1
J: TRBJ2-1
CDR3: ASSEYRVIPYNEQF

length: 11
V: TRBV30
J: TRBJ2-5
CDR3: AWSVDRIETQY

length: 12
V: TRBV5-1
J: TRBJ2-2
CDR3: ASSPGRGAGELF

length: 13
V: TRBV3-1/TRBV3-2
J: TRBJ1-5
CDR3: ASSQGPYSNQPQH

length: 13
V: TRBV24-1
J: TRBJ1-3
CDR3: ATSGSGAIGNTIY

length: 10
V: TRBV15
J: TRBJ1-4
CDR3: ATSRDQEKLF

length: 13
V: TRBV5-8
J: TRBJ2-3
CDR3: ASTHSSGGEDTQY

length: 13
V: TRBV6-1
J: TRBJ1-3
CDR3: ASSENANSGNTIY

length: 12
V: TRBV5-1
J: TRBJ2-5
CDR3: ASSLAGSQETQY

length: 11
V: TRBV4-1
J: TRBJ2-7
CDR3: ASSRGDSYEQY

length: 11
V: TRBV12-3/TRBV12-4
J: TRBJ1-1
CDR3: ASSPGHNTEAF